The TCR beta chain under discussion was sequenced for a study of blood T cell repertoires in COVID-19. CDR3 length: 13 amino acids. Germline CDR1 and CDR2: MDHEN and SYDVKM. V gave up 5 bases and J gave up 4 bases, with 8 bases separating them. Authors' analysis steps: Estimated nucleated cell counts came from reference gene primer amplification. Clones were sequenced by immunoSEQ multiplex PCR, and TCRdb holds only the in-frame ones, with some missing. The V and J calls and clone size come from that table; D and trimming were worked out from the DNA. The sample comprises more than 95,000 clones, about 84% of which are singletons, and approximately 5% rests with the top ten.

The chain has TRBV28 and TRBJ2-2, with unresolved D. The source of this sequence is a human donor in a cohort sampled during active COVID-19. Sequencing was carried out using peripheral blood. The DNA for the CDR3 is TGTGCCAGCAGTGTTTACACCACCGGGGAGCTGTTTTTT. This translates into CASSVYTTGELFF.